This TCR beta chain was captured in a study of post-analysis software for immune sequencing data. Notes on the study in general: TRBV5-6, TRBV5-1 and TRBV20-1 were among five TRBV segments more frequent in patients than controls.

This clonotype was seen ten or more times. Its specificity is unknown. Germline CDR1 and CDR2: SGHNT and YYREEE (reference sequence). V was clipped by 0 bases and J by 8 bases, with 9 bases between them. The CDR3 extends over 13 amino acids. Unique molecular identifiers had been added to the TCR beta cDNA libraries. TCRdb itself ran the PCR reads through MiXCR, one entry per CDR3 protein. The sample has about 260,000 distinct CDR3 sequences; 30% to 45% are singletons. The sequencing sample was made of blood. The genes are TRBV5-4 and TRBJ2-1; D remains ambiguous. This clonotype was obtained from a girl under 18 with multiple sclerosis. This chain's CDR3 is CASSLAGGYEQFF. CDR3 nucleotides: TGTGCCAGCAGCTTGGCGGGTGGGTATGAGCAGTTCTTC.